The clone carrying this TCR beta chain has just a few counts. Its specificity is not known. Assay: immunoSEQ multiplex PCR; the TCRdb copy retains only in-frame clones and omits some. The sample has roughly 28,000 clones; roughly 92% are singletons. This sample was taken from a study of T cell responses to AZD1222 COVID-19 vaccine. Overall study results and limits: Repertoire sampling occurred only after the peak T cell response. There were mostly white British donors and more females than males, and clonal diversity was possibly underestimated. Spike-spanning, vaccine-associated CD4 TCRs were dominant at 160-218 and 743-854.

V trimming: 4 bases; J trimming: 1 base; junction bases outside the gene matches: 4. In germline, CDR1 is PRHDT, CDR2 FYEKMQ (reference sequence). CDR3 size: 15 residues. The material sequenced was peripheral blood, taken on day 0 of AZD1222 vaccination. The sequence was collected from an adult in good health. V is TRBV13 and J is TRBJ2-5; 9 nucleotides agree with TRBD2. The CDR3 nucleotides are TGTGCCAGCAGCTCCGAACTAGCGGGCCAAGAGACCCAGTACTTC. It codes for CASSSELAGQETQYF.